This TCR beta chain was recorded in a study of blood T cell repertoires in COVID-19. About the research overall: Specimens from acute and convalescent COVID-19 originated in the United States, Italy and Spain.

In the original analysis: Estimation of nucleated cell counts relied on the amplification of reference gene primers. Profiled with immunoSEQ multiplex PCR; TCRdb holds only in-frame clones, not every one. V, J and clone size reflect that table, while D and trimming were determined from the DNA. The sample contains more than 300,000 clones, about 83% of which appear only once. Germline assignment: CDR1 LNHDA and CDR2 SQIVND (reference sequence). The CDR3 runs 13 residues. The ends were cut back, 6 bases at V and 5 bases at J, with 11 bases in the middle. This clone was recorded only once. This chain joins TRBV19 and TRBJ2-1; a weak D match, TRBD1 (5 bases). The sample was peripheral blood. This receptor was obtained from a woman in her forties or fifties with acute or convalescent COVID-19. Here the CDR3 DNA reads TGTGCCAGTAGACCGACAGAAAACAATGAGCAGTTCTTC. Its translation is CASRPTENNEQFF.